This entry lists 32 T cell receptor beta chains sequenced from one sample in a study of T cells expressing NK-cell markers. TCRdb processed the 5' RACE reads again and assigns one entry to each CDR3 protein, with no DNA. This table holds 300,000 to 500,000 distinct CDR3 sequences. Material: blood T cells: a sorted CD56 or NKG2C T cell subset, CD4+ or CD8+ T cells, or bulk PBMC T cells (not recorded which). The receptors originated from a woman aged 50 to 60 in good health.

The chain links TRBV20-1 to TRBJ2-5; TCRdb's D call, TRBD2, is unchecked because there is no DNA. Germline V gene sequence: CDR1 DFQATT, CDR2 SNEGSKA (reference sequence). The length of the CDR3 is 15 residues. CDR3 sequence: CSARVSGDGRETQYF.

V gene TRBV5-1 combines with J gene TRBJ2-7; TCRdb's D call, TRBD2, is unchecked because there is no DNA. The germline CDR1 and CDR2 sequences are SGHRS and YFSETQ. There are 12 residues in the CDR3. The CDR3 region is CASRDSSTEQYF.

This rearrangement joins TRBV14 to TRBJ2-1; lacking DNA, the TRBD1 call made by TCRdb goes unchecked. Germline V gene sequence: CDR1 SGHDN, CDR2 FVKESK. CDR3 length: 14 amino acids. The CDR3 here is CASSRRQGANEQFF.

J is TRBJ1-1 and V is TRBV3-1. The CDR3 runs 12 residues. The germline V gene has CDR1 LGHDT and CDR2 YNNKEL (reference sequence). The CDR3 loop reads CASSRVNTEAFF.

The CDR3 loop reads CASTAFGTGGYEQYF. The chain is built from TRBV25-1 and TRBJ2-7; TCRdb indicates TRBD1, and absent DNA this call remains unverified. The CDR3 runs 15 residues. The germline V gene has CDR1 MGHDK and CDR2 SYGVNS.

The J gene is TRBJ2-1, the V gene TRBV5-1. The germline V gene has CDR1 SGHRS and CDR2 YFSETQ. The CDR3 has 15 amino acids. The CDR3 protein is CASSLLNPTYNEQFF.

The chain's CDR3 is CASSQEAGLAGGDTQYF. The V gene is TRBV4-1, the J gene TRBJ2-3; no DNA is available, so the TRBD2 call from TCRdb remains unchecked. Germline CDR1 MGHRA, CDR2 YSYEKL. CDR3 length equals 17 residues.

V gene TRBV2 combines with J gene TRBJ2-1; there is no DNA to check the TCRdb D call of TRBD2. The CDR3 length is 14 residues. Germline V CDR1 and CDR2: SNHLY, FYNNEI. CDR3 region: CASSELAGANEQFF.

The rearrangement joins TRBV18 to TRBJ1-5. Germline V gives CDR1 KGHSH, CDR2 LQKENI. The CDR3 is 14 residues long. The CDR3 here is CASSPTRGDQPQHF.

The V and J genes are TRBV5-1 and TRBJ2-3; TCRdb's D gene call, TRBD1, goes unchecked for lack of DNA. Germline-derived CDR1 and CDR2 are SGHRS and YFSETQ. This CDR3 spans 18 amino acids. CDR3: CASTLFPPGSASTDTQYF.

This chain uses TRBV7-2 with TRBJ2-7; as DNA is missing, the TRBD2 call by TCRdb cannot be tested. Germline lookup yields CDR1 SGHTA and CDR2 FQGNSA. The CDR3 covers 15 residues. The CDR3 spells CASSPPVLAGGEQYF.

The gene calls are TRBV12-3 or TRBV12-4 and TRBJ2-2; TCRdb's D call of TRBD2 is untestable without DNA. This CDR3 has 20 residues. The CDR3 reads CASIAPGTVTSGSVTGELFF.

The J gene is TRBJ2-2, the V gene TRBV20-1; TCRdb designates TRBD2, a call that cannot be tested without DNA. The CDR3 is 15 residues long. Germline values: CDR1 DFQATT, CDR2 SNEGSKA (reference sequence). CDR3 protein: CSAQRSGANTGELFF.

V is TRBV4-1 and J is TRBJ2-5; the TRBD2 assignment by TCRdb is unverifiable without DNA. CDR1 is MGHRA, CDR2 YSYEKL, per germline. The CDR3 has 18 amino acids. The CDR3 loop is CASSQDSWEGWPQETQYF.

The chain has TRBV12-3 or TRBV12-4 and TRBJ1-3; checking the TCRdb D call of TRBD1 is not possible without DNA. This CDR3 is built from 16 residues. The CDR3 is CASSLGPRGSGNTIYF.

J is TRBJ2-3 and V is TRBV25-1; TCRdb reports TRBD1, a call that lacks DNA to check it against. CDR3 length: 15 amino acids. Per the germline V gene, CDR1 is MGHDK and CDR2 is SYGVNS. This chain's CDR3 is CASSERGGSTDTQYF.

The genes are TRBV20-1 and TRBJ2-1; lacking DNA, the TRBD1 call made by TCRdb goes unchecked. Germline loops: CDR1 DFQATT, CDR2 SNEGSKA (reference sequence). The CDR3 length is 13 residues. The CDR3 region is CSANGINYNEQFF.

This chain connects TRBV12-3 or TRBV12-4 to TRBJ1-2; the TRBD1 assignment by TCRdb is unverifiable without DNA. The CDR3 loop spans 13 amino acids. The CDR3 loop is CASSFSTGGGYTF.

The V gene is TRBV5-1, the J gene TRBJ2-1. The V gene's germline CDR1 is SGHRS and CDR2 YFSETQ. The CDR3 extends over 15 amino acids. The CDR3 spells CASSLEVVGYNEQFF.

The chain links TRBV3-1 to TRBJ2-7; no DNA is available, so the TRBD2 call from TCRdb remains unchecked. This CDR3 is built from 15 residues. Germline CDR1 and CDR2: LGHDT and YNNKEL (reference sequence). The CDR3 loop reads CASSQPGLAAYEQYF.

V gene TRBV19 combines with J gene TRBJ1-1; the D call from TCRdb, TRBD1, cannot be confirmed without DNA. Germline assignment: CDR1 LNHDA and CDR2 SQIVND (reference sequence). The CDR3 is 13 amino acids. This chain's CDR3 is CASFGQGPTEAFF.

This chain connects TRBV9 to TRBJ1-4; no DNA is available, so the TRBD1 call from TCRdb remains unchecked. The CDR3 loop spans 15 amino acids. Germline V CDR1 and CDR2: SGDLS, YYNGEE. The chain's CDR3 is CASSAPGTWGEKLFF.

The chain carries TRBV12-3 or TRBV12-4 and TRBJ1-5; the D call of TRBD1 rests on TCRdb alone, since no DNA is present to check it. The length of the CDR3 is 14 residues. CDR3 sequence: CASSPGQTNQPQHF.

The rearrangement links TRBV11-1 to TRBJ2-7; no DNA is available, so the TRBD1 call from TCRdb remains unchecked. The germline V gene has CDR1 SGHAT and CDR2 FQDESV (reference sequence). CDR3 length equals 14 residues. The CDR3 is CASSDPGTAYEQYF.

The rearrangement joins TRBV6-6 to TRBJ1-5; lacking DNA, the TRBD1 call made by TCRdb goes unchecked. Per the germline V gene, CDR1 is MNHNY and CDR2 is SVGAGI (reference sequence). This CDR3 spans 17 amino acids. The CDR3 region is CASRPQDRGGGNQPQHF.

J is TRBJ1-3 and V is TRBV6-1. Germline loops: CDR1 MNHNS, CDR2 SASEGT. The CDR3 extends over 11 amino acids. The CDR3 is CASNSGNTIYF.

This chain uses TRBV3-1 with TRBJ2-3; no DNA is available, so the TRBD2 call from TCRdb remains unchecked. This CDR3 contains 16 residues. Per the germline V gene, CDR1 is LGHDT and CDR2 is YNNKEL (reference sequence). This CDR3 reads CASSRGLAGGRDTQYF.

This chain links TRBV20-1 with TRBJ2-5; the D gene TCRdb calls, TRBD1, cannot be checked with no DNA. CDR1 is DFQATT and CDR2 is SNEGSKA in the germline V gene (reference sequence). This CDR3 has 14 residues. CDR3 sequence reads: CSAREPGQSQTQYF.

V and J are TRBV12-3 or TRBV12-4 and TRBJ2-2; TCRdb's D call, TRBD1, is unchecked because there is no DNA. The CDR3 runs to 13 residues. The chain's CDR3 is CASRIQGSGELFF.

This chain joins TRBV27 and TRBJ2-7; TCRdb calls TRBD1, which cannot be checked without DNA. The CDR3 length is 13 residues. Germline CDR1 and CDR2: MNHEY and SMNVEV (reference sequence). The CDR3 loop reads CASSPGTGDEQYF.

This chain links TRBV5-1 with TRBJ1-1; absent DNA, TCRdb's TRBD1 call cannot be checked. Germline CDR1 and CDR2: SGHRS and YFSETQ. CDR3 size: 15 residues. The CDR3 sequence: CASSTWTGDYTEAFF.

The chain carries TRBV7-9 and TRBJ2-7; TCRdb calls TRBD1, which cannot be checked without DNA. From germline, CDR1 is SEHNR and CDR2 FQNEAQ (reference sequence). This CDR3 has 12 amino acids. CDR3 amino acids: CASGDGGYEQYF.